These 14 T cell receptor beta chains were all obtained from the same sample, sequenced in a study of shared clonotypes between healthy human individuals. Generated by immunoSEQ multiplex PCR, the TCRdb table keeps only in-frame clones and is missing some. This sample yields millions of clones, of which roughly 96% are seen a single time; 0.1% to 0.15% belongs to the top ten. Sequencing was carried out using naive CD4+ T cells sorted from blood. Subset described: CD45RA+ positively selected. The origin of the receptors is a man between 18 and 29 years old in good health.

The chain links TRBV5-1 to TRBJ2-3; the D is unclear. Germline V gene lookup returns CDR1 SGHRS and CDR2 YFSETQ. The CDR3 sequence is 14 residues long. The ends were cut back, 1 base at V and 2 bases at J, with 8 bases in the middle. The CDR3 DNA reads TGCGCCAGCAGCTTGCAACTAAACACAGATACGCAGTATTTT. It is translated as CASSLQLNTDTQYF.

The rearrangement uses TRBV11-2 and TRBJ1-6; the D is unclear. CDR3 length equals 16 residues. Germline V CDR1 and CDR2: SGHAT, FQNNGV. Between the trimmed V and J ends, which lost 4 bases and 0 bases, there was a span of 10 bases. The CDR3 nucleotides are TGTGCCAGCAGCTCCACCTATAGCTCCTATAATTCACCCCTCCACTTT. Protein: CASSSTYSSYNSPLHF.

The gene calls are TRBV18 and TRBJ2-3; 12 nucleotides agree with TRBD2. CDR3 size: 17 residues. Germline V gene data show CDR1 as KGHSH and CDR2 as LQKENI. Losses at the gene ends were 6 bases for V and 1 base for J; bases not matched to a gene: 8. The CDR3, as DNA: TGTGCCAGCTCCCCAACCCGACTAGCGGGGGGCACAGATACGCAGTATTTT. This translates into CASSPTRLAGGTDTQYF.

The V gene is TRBV5-1, the J gene TRBJ1-2; D remains unclear. The CDR3 extends over 15 amino acids. The V gene lost 7 bases and the J gene lost 7 bases, with 23 bases spanning the gap. Per the germline V gene, CDR1 is SGHRS and CDR2 is YFSETQ. CDR3 protein: CASRETGGSLFGYTF. DNA of the CDR3: TGCGCCAGCCGTGAAACGGGAGGGAGTTTATTTGGCTACACCTTC.

A remark on this clone: Additional DNA sequences in this sample encode the identical CDR3. The chain has TRBV19 and TRBJ2-7; 14 bases agree with TRBD2. From germline, CDR1 is LNHDA and CDR2 SQIVND (reference sequence). CDR3 length: 15 amino acids. Trimming took 4 bases from V and 4 from J; bases not matched to a gene: 3. CDR3 residues: CASSKGLAGAYEQYF. CDR3 nucleotide sequence: TGTGCCAGTAGTAAGGGACTAGCGGGAGCTTACGAGCAGTACTTC.

The chain links TRBV4-1 to TRBJ2-7; D perhaps matches TRBD1 (6 bases). The CDR3 length is 14 residues. Germline loops: CDR1 MGHRA, CDR2 YSYEKL. V dropped 0 bases and J dropped 5 bases, with 11 bases sitting between them. The CDR3 DNA is TGCGCCAGCAGCCAAGATGCACAGGGACACGAGCAGTACTTC. As protein: CASSQDAQGHEQYF.

This chain joins TRBV10-1 and TRBJ1-1; TRBD1 matches 9 bases. CDR1 is WNHNN, CDR2 SYGVQD, per germline (reference sequence). The ends lost 6 bases at V and 1 base at J; junction bases unmatched: 3. The CDR3 is 14 amino acids. As DNA, the CDR3 is TGCGCCAGCAGGCCGGGACAGGGGAACACTGAAGCTTTCTTT. The encoded protein is CASRPGQGNTEAFF.

This clone was recorded once. CDR3 DNA: TGCAGCGTTGTGACAGGCCCTGGGCAGCCCCAGCATTTT. Its translation: CSVVTGPGQPQHF. The chain carries TRBV29-1 and TRBJ1-5; TRBD1 might be the D (6 bases). The CDR3 is 13 amino acids. Germline V gene sequence: CDR1 SQVTM, CDR2 ANQGSEA. The V end was cut by 4 bases, the J end by 7 bases, with 14 bases between.

The gene calls are TRBV18 and TRBJ1-2; D is ambiguous. Per the germline V gene, CDR1 is KGHSH and CDR2 is LQKENI. Trimming left V 4 bases short and J 4 bases short, with 13 bases between. The CDR3 extends over 14 amino acids. For the CDR3, the DNA is TGTGCCAGCTCACAGACCTCTTGGGTCTATGGCTACACCTTC. Translated, it gives CASSQTSWVYGYTF.

J is TRBJ2-5 and V is TRBV2; 10 bases agree with TRBD1. The CDR3 is made up of 15 amino acids. The V gene end was trimmed by 6 bases and the J gene end by 3 bases; junction bases not matched to a gene: 7. CDR1 is SNHLY and CDR2 is FYNNEI in the germline V gene. CDR3 bases: TGTGCCAGCAGCGTCGACAGGGGGCGGGAAGAGACCCAGTACTTC. Protein: CASSVDRGREETQYF.

The chain uses TRBV5-1 and TRBJ1-2; the match to TRBD1 covers 7 bases. With 4 bases clipped from V and 4 bases from J, the junction kept 7 bases outside the gene matches. Germline V gene sequence: CDR1 SGHRS, CDR2 YFSETQ. The CDR3 length is 14 residues. The CDR3 DNA reads as TGCGCCAGCAGCGCACAGACAGGGTCCTATGGCTACACCTTC. Translation: CASSAQTGSYGYTF.

This chain uses TRBV4-1 with TRBJ2-4; TRBD1 matches at 7 bases. CDR3 length: 17 residues. V lost 0 bases to trimming and J lost 1 base; unmatched junction nucleotides: 6. The germline V gene encodes CDR1 MGHRA and CDR2 YSYEKL. The CDR3 DNA follows: TGCGCCAGCAGCCAAGAGATAGGGGGCAGGGCCAAAAACATTCAGTACTTC. Its translation: CASSQEIGGRAKNIQYF.

The V gene is TRBV18, the J gene TRBJ2-3, with 7 bases lining up with TRBD2. The trim removed 3 bases at V and 4 bases at J, leaving 7 bases unmatched. Germline CDR1 reads KGHSH; CDR2 reads LQKENI. The CDR3 extends over 15 amino acids. CDR3 in amino acids: CASSPSSGISDTQYF. CDR3 sequence (DNA): TGTGCCAGCTCACCTTCCAGCGGGATTTCAGATACGCAGTATTTT.

The chain has TRBV28 and TRBJ2-1; 8 bases map to TRBD1. After removal of 5 bases from V and 5 bases from J, the junction contained 11 bases not matched to a gene. Germline V CDR1 and CDR2: MDHEN, SYDVKM. The CDR3 extends over 16 amino acids. In nucleotides, the CDR3 is TGTGCCAGCAGTCCCGTCACAGGGGGAGTCCACAATGAGCAGTTCTTC. It codes for CASSPVTGGVHNEQFF.